Below, 5 T cell receptor beta chains from the same sample are listed, as sequenced in a study of tumor-infiltrating lymphocytes in primary liver carcinoma. Co-extracting RNA and DNA was done with about 18-33 mg of unsorted bulk tissue as input. From approximately 530 ng of total RNA, TCR beta-specific cDNA was reverse-transcribed using a constant-region primer. Investigators got TCR beta libraries out of three nested multiplex PCR rounds, done with slightly modified ARM-PCR. For around 10 cycles apiece, the opening two PCR rounds ran with TRBV1-TRBV30 forward primers and a C-beta reverse primer. MiXCR, applied by TCRdb to the multiplex PCR reads, yields one record per CDR3 protein. The sample consists of around 80,000 distinct CDR3 sequences, 69% of them appearing once. Sequenced: tumor-adjacent normal liver tissue. The receptors were sampled from a man between 40 and 49 years old with primary liver carcinoma and hepatitis B virus infection.

Concerning this clonotype itself: The junction departs from germline at one end; a sequencing error may be responsible. The V call is TRBV11-2, the J call TRBJ2-7, with 9 bases aligning to TRBD2. The CDR3 covers 17 residues. CDR1 and CDR2 from the germline V gene are SGHAT and FQNNGV. The CDR3 DNA is TGTGTCAGCAGCTTAGGGGGGACTAGCAGGCCCACCTACGGGCAGTACTTC. Translating it yields CVSSLGGTSRPTYGQYF.

The V and J genes are TRBV10-3 and TRBJ2-7; D gene uncertain. This CDR3 comprises 12 residues. Germline-derived CDR1 and CDR2 are ENHRY and SYGVKD. The V and J ends lost 3 bases and 12 bases respectively, with 15 bases between them. CDR3 residues: CAISEVGQERYF. The CDR3 DNA sequence: TGTGCCATCAGTGAAGTCGGGCAAGAACGGTACTTC.

Note on this clonotype: A much bigger clone sits one base away, suggesting this may be a read error. The V and J genes are TRBV30 and TRBJ1-6; TRBD1 is a possible D gene (5 bases). The CDR3 runs 16 residues. Germline CDR1 and CDR2: GTSNPN and SVGIG (reference sequence). The chain's CDR3 is CPWNPPRTYYNSPLHF. Written as DNA, the CDR3 is TGTCCCTGGAACCCGCCGCGGACATACTATAATTCACCCCTCCACTTT.

Worth noting for this clonotype: Here the CDR3 omits its conserved ending phenylalanine or tryptophan, so a read error is the likely source. The chain uses TRBV25-1 and TRBJ2-3, with a possible D match to TRBD2 (5 bases). The length of the CDR3 is 11 residues. Germline V CDR1 and CDR2: MGHDK, SYGVNS. V lost 5 bases, J lost 10 bases, and 10 bases lay in between. DNA of the CDR3: TGTGCCAGCAGTTCGGGGTTATCGCAGTATTAT. Its translation: CASSSGLSQYY.

For this clonotype: A junction boundary mismatches the germline segment, possibly from a read error. J is TRBJ2-3 and V is TRBV6-2 or TRBV6-3; D perhaps matches TRBD1 (6 bases). The CDR3 extends over 16 amino acids. Germline lookup yields CDR1 MNHEY and CDR2 SVGEGT. The CDR3, as DNA: TGTGCCAGGAGTTACGTCGCAGGGGTAATCACAGATACGCAGTATTTT. Its protein is CARSYVAGVITDTQYF.